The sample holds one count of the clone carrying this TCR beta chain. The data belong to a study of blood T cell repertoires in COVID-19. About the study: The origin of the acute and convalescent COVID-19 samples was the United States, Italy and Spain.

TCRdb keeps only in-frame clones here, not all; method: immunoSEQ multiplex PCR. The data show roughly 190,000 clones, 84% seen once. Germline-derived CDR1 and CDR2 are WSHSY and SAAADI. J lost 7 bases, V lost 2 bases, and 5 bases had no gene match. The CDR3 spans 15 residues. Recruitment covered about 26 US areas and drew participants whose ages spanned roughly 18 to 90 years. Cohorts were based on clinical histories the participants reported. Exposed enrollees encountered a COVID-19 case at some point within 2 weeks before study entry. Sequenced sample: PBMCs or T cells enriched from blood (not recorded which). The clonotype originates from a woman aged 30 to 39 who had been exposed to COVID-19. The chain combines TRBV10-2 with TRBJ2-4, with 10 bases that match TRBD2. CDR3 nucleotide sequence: TGCGCCAGCAGTGAGGGTCTAGCGGGGGCCAACATTCAGTACTTC. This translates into CASSEGLAGANIQYF.